A selection of T cell receptor beta chains follows, all from one sample in a study of cytomegalovirus exposure and HLA in healthy donors. The data were produced by immunoSEQ multiplex PCR, yet TCRdb's version contains in-frame clones alone and is incomplete. The table shows under 200,000 clones, with 81% occurring only once. The sequenced sample consisted of PBMCs. The receptors come from a woman aged 18-29 years in good health and CMV-seronegative. The CDR3 runs from the conserved cysteine through the conserved F or W. The D gene is left open where the match is weak. Only some rows state a clone size, as once, few, many or a class for expanded clones.

TRBD1 | . | 15 | TRBJ2-7 | TRBV18 | CASSPYGTASYEQYF | TGTGCCAGCTCACCCTATGGGACAGCCTCCTACGAGCAGTACTTC
. | . | 13 | TRBJ1-2 | TRBV29-1 | CSVEPRGGGAYTF | TGCAGCGTTGAACCGAGGGGTGGAGGGGCCTACACCTTC
TRBD1 | . | 16 | TRBJ1-2 | TRBV5-6 | CASSLVGQGSRYGYTF | TGTGCCAGCAGCTTGGTGGGACAGGGAAGCCGCTATGGCTACACCTTC
TRBD1 | once | 15 | TRBJ1-1 | TRBV14 | CASSPRDRENTEAFF | TGTGCCAGCAGCCCCCGGGACAGGGAGAACACTGAAGCTTTCTTT
TRBD1 | . | 14 | TRBJ2-1 | TRBV2 | CASHGTGVYNEQFF | TGTGCCAGCCACGGGACAGGGGTGTACAATGAGCAGTTCTTC
. | . | 15 | TRBJ2-7 | TRBV27 | CASSSLTGVAYEQYF | TGTGCCAGCAGTTCATTAACGGGAGTCGCGTACGAGCAGTACTTC
. | . | 16 | TRBJ1-4 | TRBV7-9 | CSSSSVPPDKNEKLFF | TGTTCCAGCAGCTCAGTGCCCCCTGACAAGAATGAAAAACTGTTTTTT
TRBD1 | . | 16 | TRBJ1-5 | TRBV7-8 | CASSTGGQGYNQPQHF | TGTGCCAGCAGCACGGGGGGACAGGGTTACAATCAGCCCCAGCATTTT
. | . | 15 | TRBJ2-5 | TRBV15 | CATSRPRDFQETQYF | TGTGCCACCAGTAGGCCCCGGGACTTCCAAGAGACCCAGTACTTC
. | . | 17 | TRBJ2-5 | TRBV27 | CASSLSGQGRRKETQYF | TGTGCCAGCAGTTTATCGGGGCAGGGCCGAAGGAAAGAGACCCAGTACTTC
TRBD2 | once | 17 | TRBJ2-3 | TRBV7-6 | CASTIRPGTSGTDTQYF | TGTGCCAGCACTATACGCCCCGGGACTAGCGGCACAGATACGCAGTATTTT
. | . | 13 | TRBJ2-7 | TRBV13 | CASSSGQPYEQYF | TGTGCCAGCAGCTCAGGACAGCCCTACGAGCAGTACTTC
. | . | 11 | TRBJ2-2 | TRBV19 | CASINSGELFF | TGTGCCAGTATTAATAGCGGGGAGCTGTTTTTT
TRBD2 | . | 18 | TRBJ2-1 | TRBV28 | CASSSSTSGESSYNEQFF | TGTGCCAGCAGTTCCTCGACTAGCGGGGAGAGCTCCTACAATGAGCAGTTCTTC